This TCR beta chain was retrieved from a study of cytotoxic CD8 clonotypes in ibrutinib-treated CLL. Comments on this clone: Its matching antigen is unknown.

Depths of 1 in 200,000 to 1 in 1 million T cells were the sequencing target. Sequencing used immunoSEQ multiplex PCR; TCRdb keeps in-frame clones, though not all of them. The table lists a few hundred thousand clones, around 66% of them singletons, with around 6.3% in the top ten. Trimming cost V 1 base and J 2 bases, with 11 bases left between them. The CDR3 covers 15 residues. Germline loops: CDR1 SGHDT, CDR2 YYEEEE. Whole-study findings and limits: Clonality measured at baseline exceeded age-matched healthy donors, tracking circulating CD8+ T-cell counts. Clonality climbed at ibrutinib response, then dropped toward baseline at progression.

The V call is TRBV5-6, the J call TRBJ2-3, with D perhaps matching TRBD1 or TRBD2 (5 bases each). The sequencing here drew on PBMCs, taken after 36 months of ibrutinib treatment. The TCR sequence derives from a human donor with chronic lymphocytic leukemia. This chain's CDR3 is CASSLFGAPTDTQYF. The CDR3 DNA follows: TGTGCCAGCAGCTTGTTCGGGGCACCCACAGATACGCAGTATTTT.